The source of this T cell receptor (beta chain) is a study of HIV-infected patients and healthy controls (dated by TCRdb to the mid-2010s). This clonotype showed up just a few times. The target of this receptor is not known. The input lacks base qualities; no much larger clone sits a single base away. The junction carries 8 bases between V and J, which are trimmed by 5 bases and 4 bases respectively. Spanning cysteine to phenylalanine, the CDR3 consists of 12 amino acids. Here the CDR3 DNA is all that survives: 36 bases in frame from base 1. According to the germline V gene, CDR1 reads MNHEY and CDR2 reads SVGEGT. The method behind the library was 5' RACE. The instrument given in TCRdb is Illumina MiSeq. The raw public data were reprocessed by TCRdb itself: fastp quality trimming at Q25, MiXCR clonotype calling, in-frame beta chains only. Rows are unified per CDR3 protein, each entry keeping the most common DNA and genes. Counted in this sample were some 67,000 distinct CDR3 sequences; 16% of them appeared once. The ten top clones hold under 6.5% of the sample.

Source material: CD4+ T cells from blood. The sequence joins TRBV6-2 or TRBV6-3 to TRBJ1-2; no confident D gene assignment can be made. This TCR derives from a human donor in good health. The sequence in DNA is TGTGCCAGCAGTAAGGACTCCTATGGCTACACCTTC. The translation is CASSKDSYGYTF.